The text below deals with one TCR beta chain. The table lists this clonotype with many counts. There is no known antigen for this receptor. The sample holds no much larger clone one base away, and base qualities are not on file. Reading the germline V gene gives CDR1 SGDLS and CDR2 YYNGEE. At the junction V is shortened by 0 bases and J by 3 bases, with 10 bases in between. From cysteine to phenylalanine, the CDR3 is 15 amino acids long. The DNA shown is the 45-base CDR3, in frame from base 1. This sample is drawn from a study of T-cell memory formation after mild COVID-19 listed by TCRdb under 2021. General notes on the study: TCR sequence clusters from the two donors were largely donor specific. The cohort was made up of two young adult volunteers, one female and one male, who were previously healthy. In two donors, T-cell clones that expanded and contracted after mild COVID-19 were followed by sequencing TCRalpha and TCRbeta repertoires longitudinally. The paper's findings and limits, for the study overall: Balanced CD4/CD8 phenotypes were observed for clones contracting from day 15 to 85, whereas a bias towards CD4+ was observed for a second wave of clones expanding from day 15 to 37. Only a couple of mild cases were covered by the study, and larger cohorts that include severe cases with pre-infection samples were considered necessary. Some responding clones were found in pre-infection memory, which suggests that pre-existing cross-reactive memory T cells took part in the SARS-CoV-2 response. SARS-CoV-2 specificity of the second-wave clones peaking on day 37 was not confirmed. Contracting CD4+ clones appeared mostly in the CM and EM memory subsets, whereas CD8+ clones were enriched in EMRA.

Ficoll-Paque density gradient centrifugation was the method used to isolate PBMCs. This sample was sequenced with an Illumina NovaSeq 6000. Using 5'RACE with constant-segment primers, TCRalpha and TCRbeta cDNA libraries were constructed, with sample barcodes and unique molecular identifiers added in the process. RNA was extracted from every sample with Trizol reagent. The libraries were amplified in two PCR steps, and the second step added a second sample barcode and Illumina TruSeq adapters. The libraries were sequenced on an Illumina NovaSeq using 2 x 150 bp paired-end reads. Under the source paper's analysis protocol: With migec v1.2.7, reads were demultiplexed and then collapsed into UMI-guided consensus sequences. Using mixcr v2.1.11, UMI consensuses were aligned to TRA and TRB V and J templates and then assembled into clonotypes. Clonotypes were classified as expanded or contracted when called significant by both edgeR and NoisET, with noise models trained on biological replicates. For edgeR calls, a false discovery rate-adjusted p below 0.01 and a log2 fold-change threshold of 1 were applied. As an exploratory analysis of dynamics, max-normalized trajectories of the 1000 most abundant clonotypes were examined with PCA combined with hierarchical clustering. Each responding clone was given a CD4 or CD8 phenotype based on the CD4+ and CD8+ repertoires, which had been sequenced separately. TCRdb reworked the public reads: Q25 trimming with fastp, MiXCR clone assembly, productive beta chains retained. Each entry is one CDR3 protein sequence, shown with its most common DNA and genes. The V and J calls here are based on TCRdb, not the publication. Within this sample are roughly 150,000 distinct CDR3 sequences, with approximately 15% of them counted one time only. Together, the top ten hold 13% to 15% of the sample.

The V and J segments used are TRBV9 and TRBJ2-1, with no confidently assigned D gene. The sequence was collected from an adult woman who had mild COVID-19 (a few samples of this study predate the infection). The sample titles of this study are shuffled in the database, so cell type and time point are left out; the donor was told from shared clones. The sample was PBMCs or a T cell subset sorted from them (not recorded which). The CDR3 corresponds to CASSVGSLYYNEQFF. The bases read TGTGCCAGCAGCGTAGGTTCCCTATACTACAATGAGCAGTTCTTC.